Sequencing of this T cell receptor beta chain was carried out in a study of regulatory T cells in long-lasting Graves disease. The overall study: Patients met the persistent Graves' disease definition after over 5 years of antithyroid drugs with positive TSH receptor antibodies.

Turning to this clonotype: Its antigen is undetermined.

The time point denotes: persistent/refractory GD, antithyroid drugs over 5 years with positive TRAb. With RNA extracted from PBMCs as input, the TCR library was made. Arm-PCR of CDR3 regions and iRepertoire HTBI primers were the basis on which TCR beta libraries were built. TCRdb used MiXCR to reprocess the multiplex PCR reads, holding one entry per CDR3 protein. The top ten hold approximately 8% of the sample, which has roughly 470,000 distinct CDR3 sequences, less than 25% seen once. V lost 2 bases and J lost 4, with 17 bases in between. Germline assignment: CDR1 SEHNR and CDR2 FQNEAQ (reference sequence). The CDR3 covers 16 residues. Points from the study as a whole: More public clonotypes were shared by persistent patients (about 3,000) than by new patients (about 970). Persistent Graves' patients possessed reduced TCR diversity relative to recently diagnosed ones.

This receptor was taken from a female donor with Graves disease. The material was peripheral blood mononuclear cells (PBMCs), obtained when the disease was refractory, from a patient treated with antithyroid drugs. The chain carries TRBV7-9 and TRBJ1-2; D remains ambiguous. CDR3 region: CASSLSETQNLYGYTF. CDR3 nucleotide sequence: TGTGCCAGCAGCTTATCGGAGACACAAAATCTCTATGGCTACACCTTC.